What follows are 22 T cell receptor beta chains derived from one specimen sequenced in a study of control samples from healthy donors and cancer patients. Only in-frame clones appear in the TCRdb table, and some are missing; sequencing was by immunoSEQ multiplex PCR. This repertoire shows over 150,000 clones, about 90% found once; its top ten account for more than 1.3%. Sequenced: blood. Receptors were obtained from a woman between 45 and 65 years old in good health.

The genes are TRBV9 and TRBJ1-4; the D gene is possibly TRBD1 (5 bases). The CDR3 consists of 13 residues. The germline V and J ends were trimmed by 2 bases and 13 bases, with 15 bases remaining between them. Germline V gene data show CDR1 as SGDLS and CDR2 as YYNGEE. CDR3 bases: TGTGCCAGCAGCGTGTCCCCCGACAGTGGACTGTTTTTT. It is translated as CASSVSPDSGLFF.

This clone was detected only once. V usage is TRBV10-1 and J usage is TRBJ2-3, with D perhaps TRBD2 (6 bases). This CDR3 has 14 residues. With 5 bases removed from V and 0 bases from J, the gap between germline ends came to 9 bases. CDR1 WNHNN and CDR2 SYGVQD come from the germline V gene (reference sequence). CDR3 in DNA: TGCGCCAGCAGTTACCGGGGGAGCACAGATACGCAGTATTTT. Encoded protein: CASSYRGSTDTQYF.

This clone was detected only a few times. The chain is built from TRBV5-1 and TRBJ2-7, with TRBD1 identical over 8 bases. The CDR3 consists of 13 residues. The germline CDR1 and CDR2 sequences are SGHRS and YFSETQ. The ends lost 2 bases at V and 3 bases at J; junction bases unmatched: 1. The CDR3 sequence is CASSFTGGYEQYF. CDR3 nucleotides: TGCGCCAGCAGCTTTACAGGGGGCTACGAGCAGTACTTC.

The CDR3 DNA reads TGTGCCAGCAGCCTGGGACAAGGTCGGGAAAAACTGTTTTTT. Translation gives CASSLGQGREKLFF. This chain connects TRBV7-2 to TRBJ1-4; possibly TRBD1 for D (6 bases). The germline V and J ends were trimmed by 5 bases and 8 bases, with 15 bases remaining between them. This CDR3 is 14 amino acids long. CDR1 SGHTA and CDR2 FQGNSA come from the germline V gene.

This sequence joins TRBV9 and TRBJ1-1; 8 bases match TRBD1. Germline assignment: CDR1 SGDLS and CDR2 YYNGEE. This CDR3 spans 15 amino acids. The V gene end was trimmed by 1 base and the J gene end by 6 bases; junction bases not matched to a gene: 8. CDR3 coding DNA: TGTGCCAGCAGCGTAACCCCAACAGGGGGTTCTGAAGCTTTCTTT. Residues: CASSVTPTGGSEAFF.

The chain recombines TRBV5-5 with TRBJ2-5; D is possibly TRBD2 (5 bases). Germline-derived CDR1 and CDR2 are SGHKS and YYEKEE (reference sequence). The germline V and J ends were trimmed by 2 bases and 5 bases, with 7 bases remaining between them. This CDR3 contains 12 residues. CDR3 DNA: TGTGCCAGCAGCTTTTGGGAGGAGACCCAGTACTTC. Its protein product is CASSFWEETQYF. The complete variable domain, with remaining parts taken from reference TRBV5-5 and TRBJ2-5, reads DAGVTQSPTHLIKTRGQQVTLRCSPISGHKSVSWYQQVLGQGPQFIFQYYEKEERGRGNFPDRFSARQFPNYSSELNVNALLLGDSALYLCASSFWEETQYFGPGTRLLVL.

V and J are TRBV5-4 and TRBJ2-3; unclear D gene. The CDR3 covers 12 residues. CDR1 SGHNT and CDR2 YYREEE come from the germline V gene (reference sequence). Trimming removed 4 bases at V and 8 bases at J, with 11 bases between. The CDR3 here is CASSPRPPTQYF. DNA of the CDR3: TGTGCCAGCAGCCCGCGCCCGCCTACGCAGTATTTT.

This chain uses TRBV19 with TRBJ2-7, with 11 positions matching TRBD2. From germline, CDR1 is LNHDA and CDR2 SQIVND (reference sequence). The J segment lost 4 bases and the V segment lost 6 bases, leaving 8 bases of the junction unmatched. This CDR3 has 15 amino acids. In nucleotides, the CDR3 is TGTGCCAGTAGCCCGTCTAGCGGGGGGATGTACGAGCAGTACTTC. Its protein is CASSPSSGGMYEQYF.

CDR3 sequence: CASSFQAGTQFF. Here the CDR3 DNA reads TGTGCCAGCAGCTTTCAAGCCGGGACGCAGTTCTTC. The V and J genes are TRBV9 and TRBJ2-1; TRBD1 or TRBD2 may be the D gene (5 bases each). With 4 bases removed from V and 12 bases from J, the gap between germline ends came to 14 bases. This CDR3 has 12 residues. CDR1 is SGDLS and CDR2 is YYNGEE in the germline V gene.

This rearrangement joins TRBV3-1 (or the pseudogene TRBV3-2) to TRBJ1-4; D ambiguous. This CDR3 has 13 residues. Trimming took 3 bases from V and 16 from J, leaving 18 bases between them. The germline gives CDR1 LGHDT, CDR2 YNNKEL (reference sequence). CDR3 sequence reads: CASSQEHGRNPFF. The CDR3 region has the DNA TGTGCCAGCAGCCAGGAACATGGGAGGAATCCGTTTTTT.

In DNA, the CDR3 is TGTGCAAGTCGCCCTACAGGGATGGGCGAGCAGTACTTC. Its protein product is CASRPTGMGEQYF. This sequence joins TRBV12-2 and TRBJ2-7; TRBD1 was called by the table and not checked on the DNA. TRBV12-2 is noted as a pseudogene. The CDR3 runs 13 residues.

CDR3 bases: TGTGCCAGCAGTGGGACAGGGTACGAGCAGTACTTC. It yields the protein CASSGTGYEQYF. J is TRBJ2-7 and V is TRBV2; TRBD1 matches at 8 bases. The V and J ends lost 4 bases and 4 bases, in that order; junction bases with no gene match: 0. Germline loops: CDR1 SNHLY, CDR2 FYNNEI. The CDR3 covers 12 residues.

The V and J genes are TRBV19 and TRBJ2-7; no reliable D call. Germline V CDR1 and CDR2: LNHDA, SQIVND (reference sequence). The CDR3 runs 13 residues. V shed 5 bases and J shed 4 bases, with 12 bases lying between them. The CDR3 loop reads CASSPGRLYEQYF. In DNA form, the CDR3 reads TGTGCCAGTAGTCCAGGACGTCTGTACGAGCAGTACTTC.

V and J are TRBV9 and TRBJ1-2; D call uncertain. The CDR3 contains 19 residues. The V and J ends lost 4 bases and 4 bases respectively, with 29 bases between them. The V gene's germline CDR1 is SGDLS and CDR2 YYNGEE. In DNA, the CDR3 is TGTGCCAGCAGCTTAGGTTTCCCCTCCTTCCCTTCTATCATCTATGGCTACACCTTC. This gives the protein CASSLGFPSFPSIIYGYTF.

The chain links TRBV24-1 to TRBJ2-7, with a possible D match to TRBD2 (5 bases). From germline, CDR1 is KGHDR and CDR2 SFDVKD. The V gene lost 6 bases and the J gene lost 4 bases, with 18 bases spanning the gap. This CDR3 is built from 15 residues. The CDR3 nucleotides read TGTGCCACCAGTCATCCCCGCGACCGGGAATACGAGCAGTACTTC. The encoded protein is CATSHPRDREYEQYF.

This chain joins TRBV11-2 and TRBJ1-1, with 8 bases aligning to TRBD1. CDR1 is SGHAT and CDR2 is FQNNGV in the germline V gene. Unmatched junction bases numbered 4, after V lost 5 bases and J lost 5 bases. The CDR3 spans 13 residues. CDR3 sequence reads: CASSPGGLTEAFF. The CDR3 region has the DNA TGTGCCAGCAGCCCAGGGGGCCTAACTGAAGCTTTCTTT. Full variable domain (outside the CDR3, taken from reference TRBV11-2 and TRBJ1-1): EAGVAQSPRYKIIEKRQSVAFWCNPISGHATLYWYQQILGQGPKLLIQFQNNGVVDDSQLPKDRFSAERLKGVDSTLKIQPAKLEDSAVYLCASSPGGLTEAFFGQGTRLTVV.

The chain couples TRBV5-1 to TRBJ2-5; 10 bases are a match to TRBD2. This CDR3 has 16 amino acids. CDR1 and CDR2 (germline): SGHRS, YFSETQ. The V gene end was trimmed by 1 base and the J gene end by 7 bases; junction bases not matched to a gene: 10. CDR3 DNA: TGCGCCAGCAGCTTGTTGTGGACTAGCGGCGGCGGGACCCAGTACTTC. It translates to CASSLLWTSGGGTQYF.

The chain has TRBV19 and TRBJ1-6; 8 bases align to TRBD1. The CDR3 totals 16 residues. Trimming removed 0 bases from V and 7 bases from J; junction bases left unmatched: 5. Per the germline V gene, CDR1 is LNHDA and CDR2 is SQIVND (reference sequence). CDR3 loop: CASSIDRQGPNSPLHF. CDR3 nucleotides: TGTGCCAGTAGTATAGATCGACAGGGGCCAAATTCACCCCTCCACTTT.

This clone occurred once. The genes are TRBV19 and TRBJ2-7; D might be TRBD2 (6 bases). CDR1 is LNHDA and CDR2 is SQIVND in the germline V gene (reference sequence). The V end lost 6 bases, the J end lost 5 bases, and 17 bases lay between the germline ends. The CDR3 sequence is 14 residues long. The CDR3 spells CASRGSGEWNEQYF. The CDR3 coding sequence is TGTGCCAGTAGGGGGTCGGGAGAGTGGAACGAGCAGTACTTC.

This clone showed up just once. The chain joins TRBV7-6 to TRBJ2-2; D is perhaps TRBD1 or TRBD2 (5 bases each). The CDR3 is 15 residues long. In germline, CDR1 is SGHVS, CDR2 FNYEAQ. V lost 1 base to trimming and J lost 3 bases, with 9 bases between them. DNA of the CDR3: TGTGCCAGCAGCTTAGTGCAGGGAGACACCGGGGAGCTGTTTTTT. As protein: CASSLVQGDTGELFF.

J is TRBJ2-2 and V is TRBV24-1; D unresolved. Germline V gene data show CDR1 as KGHDR and CDR2 as SFDVKD. The CDR3 is 16 amino acids. The germline V and J ends were trimmed by 1 base and 0 bases, with 8 bases remaining between them. The CDR3 bases are TGTGCCACCAGTGATTTTAAGGTGACGAACACCGGGGAGCTGTTTTTT. Its protein is CATSDFKVTNTGELFF.

This clone was seen just once. The chain uses TRBV9 and TRBJ1-2; D unclear. V was shortened by 0 bases and J by 4 bases, with 7 bases between the two germline ends. The CDR3 contains 13 residues. In germline, CDR1 is SGDLS, CDR2 YYNGEE. CDR3 DNA: TGTGCCAGCAGCGTAGAGCCGGCCTATGGCTACACCTTC. This gives the protein CASSVEPAYGYTF.